This T cell receptor beta chain was identified in a study of identical twins. Donors uniformly comprised healthy Caucasians. Study-level findings and limits: There was an excess of low generation probability in the out-of-frame alpha sequences that twins shared.

This clonotype was seen repeatedly, ten times or more. The antigen is unknown. The V segment lost 7 bases and the J segment 5 bases; nucleotides outside the gene matches: 13. This CDR3 is built from 15 residues. CDR1 is LGHDT, CDR2 YNNKEL, per germline (reference sequence). Each CDR3 protein is one row after TCRdb ran MiXCR on the 5' RACE reads. The profile covers approximately 230,000 distinct CDR3 sequences, with approximately 7.1% appearing a single time and less than 15% taken by the ten largest. The sample was also linked to a second study, of T cells expressing NK-cell markers.

The clonotype comes from a woman between 18 and 29 years old in good health. The sequenced sample was CD8+ T cells sorted from blood. The rearrangement joins TRBV3-1 to TRBJ2-7; TRBD2 agrees at 8 bases. CDR3 nucleotide sequence: TGTGCCAGCATGCACAAAGCGGGAGAGGGAGACGAGCAGTACTTC. Residues: CASMHKAGEGDEQYF.